The present entry profiles one T cell receptor beta chain with its context. What it recognizes is unknown. This sample was included in a study of T-cell reconstitution after alpha-beta-depleted transplantation in children. Overall study results and limits: T-cell counts and diversity were attributed mostly to newly produced T cells one year after transplant. There were some patients whose high TCRbeta diversity at day 60 came from surviving recipient T cells and thymic progenitors. Several hundred expanded graft clones reportedly supplied alpha-beta T cells about two months after transplant.

Looked up from germline, CDR1 is DFQATT and CDR2 is SNEGSKA (reference sequence). Trimming shortened V by 6 bases and J by 4 bases, and 16 bases separated the two germline ends. This CDR3 has 13 amino acids. Library preparation (for TCRbeta) was performed with unique molecular identifiers. TCRdb redid the calling of the PCR reads with MiXCR, one entry per CDR3 protein. Found here are fewer than 700,000 distinct CDR3 sequences, approximately 12% of them singletons; the top ten hold about 2%. The sequencing used PBMCs, mostly from graft donor cells, collected 360 days after TCRalphabeta/CD19-depleted stem cell transplant. The clonotype originates from a male patient between 10 and 17 years old who had a stem cell transplant for acute myeloid leukemia, so the T cells may come from the graft donor. The chain combines TRBV20-1 with TRBJ2-7; D tentatively fits TRBD1 or TRBD2 (7 bases each). CDR3 region: CSAPTGRGYEQYF. Written as DNA, the CDR3 is TGCAGTGCCCCGACAGGGAGGGGGTACGAGCAGTACTTC.